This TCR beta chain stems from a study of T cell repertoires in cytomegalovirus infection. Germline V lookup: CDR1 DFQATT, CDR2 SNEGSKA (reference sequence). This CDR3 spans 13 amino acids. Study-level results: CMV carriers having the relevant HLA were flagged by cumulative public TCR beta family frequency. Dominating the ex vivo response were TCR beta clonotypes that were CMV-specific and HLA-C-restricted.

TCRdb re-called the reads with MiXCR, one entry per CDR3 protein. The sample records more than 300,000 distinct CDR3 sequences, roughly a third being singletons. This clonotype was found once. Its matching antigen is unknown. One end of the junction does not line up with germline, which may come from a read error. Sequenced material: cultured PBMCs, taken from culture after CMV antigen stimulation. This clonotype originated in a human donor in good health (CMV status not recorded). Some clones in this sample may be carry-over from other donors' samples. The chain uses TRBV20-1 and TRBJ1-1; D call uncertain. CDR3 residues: CSARQNLNTEAFF. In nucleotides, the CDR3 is TGCAGTGCTAGGCAAAACTTGAACACTGAGGCTTTCTTT.